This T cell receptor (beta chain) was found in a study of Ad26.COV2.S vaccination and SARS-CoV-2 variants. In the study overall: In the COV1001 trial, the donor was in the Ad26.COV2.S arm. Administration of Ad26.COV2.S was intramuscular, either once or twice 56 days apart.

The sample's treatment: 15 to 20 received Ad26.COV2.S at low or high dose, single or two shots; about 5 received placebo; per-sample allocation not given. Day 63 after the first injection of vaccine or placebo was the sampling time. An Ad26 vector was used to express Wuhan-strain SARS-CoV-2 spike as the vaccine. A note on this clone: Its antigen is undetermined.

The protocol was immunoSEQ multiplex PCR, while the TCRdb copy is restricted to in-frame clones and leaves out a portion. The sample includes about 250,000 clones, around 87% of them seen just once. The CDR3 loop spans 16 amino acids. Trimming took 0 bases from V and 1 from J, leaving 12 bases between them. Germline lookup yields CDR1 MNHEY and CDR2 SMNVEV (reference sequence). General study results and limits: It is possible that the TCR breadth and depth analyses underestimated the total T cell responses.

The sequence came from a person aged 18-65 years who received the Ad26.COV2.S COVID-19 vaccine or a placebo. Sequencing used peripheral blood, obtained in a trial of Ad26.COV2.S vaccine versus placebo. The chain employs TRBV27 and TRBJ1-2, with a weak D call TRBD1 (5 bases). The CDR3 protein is CASSLSPDTFNYGYTF. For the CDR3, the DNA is TGTGCCAGCAGTTTATCTCCGGACACTTTTAACTATGGCTACACCTTC.